The following is a T cell receptor beta chain sequence with its context. Its antigen is not yet known. Qualities for individual bases were not recorded, and no much larger clone is one base off. The sample belongs to a study of TIL therapy for anti-PD-1-resistant metastatic lung cancer (dated by TCRdb to the early 2020s). Study-level background: Tumors were harvested before any PD-1/PD-L1 blockade; patients then received nivolumab, and those progressing received lymphodepletion, expanded TIL infusion and IL-2. A median age of 54 years (range about 38-75) and a median tumor PD-L1 proportion score of 5.5% to 7% were recorded among enrolled patients. Most of the cohort had lung adenocarcinoma, including four EGFR-mutant tumors and two ALK-rearranged tumors, and half of the patients were either current or former smokers. Across the cohort, whole-exome sequencing showed a median non-synonymous tumor mutation burden of roughly 1.5 mutations per megabase. Tumor and peripheral blood T cell receptor beta sequencing was used to track clonotypes across tumor, expanded TIL product and serial blood samples. Results and caveats for the whole study, not just this receptor: The cohort was highly selected, with more treatment-naive, never-smoker and oncogene-addicted patients than typical, limiting generalizability. Clonotypes from the infused TIL partially replaced the baseline peripheral repertoire and then declined over months, and persistence showed no apparent association with response. The study protocol defined all tumor marker inferences as exploratory.

The sample's time point label, decoded: pre-treatment sample, taken before nivolumab and TIL therapy. Adults with stage 4 NSCLC were enrolled from October 2017 to January 2020 in a dual-center phase I trial. Samples were obtained from a single-arm, open-label phase I trial in which tumor-infiltrating lymphocyte therapy with nivolumab was evaluated in advanced non-small cell lung cancer. Blood mononuclear cells were isolated from EDTA tubes by Ficoll gradient and were snap-frozen as pellets, and DNA was extracted with a Qiagen mini-prep kit. The immunoSEQ v3 hsTCRB kit was used to amplify TCR beta CDR3 regions from genomic DNA through bias-controlled multiplex PCR. TCR libraries were sequenced on an Illumina NextSeq 500 to about 1.8 million read pairs for survey level or roughly 5-6.5 million for deep level. Turning to the authors' computational methods: The immunoSEQ Analyzer software assigned V, D and J genes, filtered out non-productive sequences, and reported clonality. To compare repertoires between infused TIL and blood, productive Simpson clonality was used along with the Morisita overlap index of productive TRB rearrangements. Absolute clonotype counts in blood were estimated as lymphocyte count times CD3+ fraction times the clone's productive frequency. The source is immuneACCESS, and TCRdb retained only in-frame sequences with V and J called. Part of the clones is not carried over; for the studies checked, unresolved V genes explain less than half of this, and the remainder is unexplained. That table supplies the V and J calls and clone size; D and trimming were determined from the DNA. For this sample there are about 57,000 clones; roughly 85% appear just once. The top ten hold about 5% of the sample.

The CDR3, from cysteine to phenylalanine, totals 13 residues. Kept here is only the CDR3 DNA, which spans 39 bases and is read in frame from base 1. The germline V gene encodes CDR1 SGHNT and CDR2 YYREEE (reference sequence). The junction carries 7 bases between V and J, which are trimmed by 5 bases and 0 bases respectively. The chain links TRBV5-4 with TRBJ2-3; no D gene call is confident. The sequencing here drew on blood, taken at baseline. The clonotype comes from a woman aged 30 to 85 with non-small cell lung cancer. At the DNA level, the sequence is TGTGCCAGCAGACTATGGAGCACAGATACGCAGTATTTT. Its coded protein is CASRLWSTDTQYF.